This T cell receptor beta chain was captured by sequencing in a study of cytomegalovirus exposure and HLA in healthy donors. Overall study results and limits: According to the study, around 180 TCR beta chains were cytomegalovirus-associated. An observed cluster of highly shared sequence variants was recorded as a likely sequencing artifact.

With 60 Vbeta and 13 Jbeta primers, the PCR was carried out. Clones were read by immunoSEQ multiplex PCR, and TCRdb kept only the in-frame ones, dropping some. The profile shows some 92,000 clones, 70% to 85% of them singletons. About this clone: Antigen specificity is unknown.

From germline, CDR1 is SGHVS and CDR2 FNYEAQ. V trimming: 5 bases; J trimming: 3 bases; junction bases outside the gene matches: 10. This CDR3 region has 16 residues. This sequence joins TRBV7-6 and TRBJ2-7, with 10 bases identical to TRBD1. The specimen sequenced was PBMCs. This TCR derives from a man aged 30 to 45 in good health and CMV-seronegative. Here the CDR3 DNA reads TGTGCCAGCAGCCCTCGGACAGGGGGGCGGGGCTACGAGCAGTACTTC. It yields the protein CASSPRTGGRGYEQYF.